Presented here are 21 T cell receptor beta chains from one specimen sequenced in a study of control samples from healthy donors and cancer patients (TCRdb year 2020). Library construction relied on the immunoSEQ multiplex PCR assay. In TCRdb, the immuneACCESS table is reduced to in-frame sequences with V and J assigned. These tables do not hold every clone; where another copy was compared, an unresolved V gene accounts for under half, and the others remain unexplained. The sample records about 120,000 clones, over 90% of which are singletons. Approximately 2.5% of the sample lies in the top ten. The sequencing sample was made of blood. The origin of the receptors is a man aged 30-40 years in good health.

The chain joins TRBV6-5 to TRBJ1-5, with 10 bases lining up with TRBD1. V lost 6 bases and J lost 6; bases outside the gene matches: 8. Germline CDR1 and CDR2: MNHEY and SVGAGI. CDR3 length: 15 amino acids. CDR3 DNA: TGTGCCAGCAGGGGGACAGGGGCGGAAGGTCAGCCCCAGCATTTT. Protein product: CASRGTGAEGQPQHF.

The chain links TRBV19 to TRBJ1-2; 11 positions agree with TRBD1. Germline V gene lookup returns CDR1 LNHDA and CDR2 SQIVND (reference sequence). The CDR3 length is 17 residues. The junction had 17 bases not matched to a gene; V was cut back by 7 bases and J by 7 bases. The DNA for the CDR3 is TGTGCCAGTACTGAGGGGTTCCGGACAGGGGGCAGAGGTGGCTACACCTTC. It yields the protein CASTEGFRTGGRGGYTF.

The gene calls are TRBV18 and TRBJ1-2, with unresolved D. Between the trimmed V and J ends, which lost 3 bases and 0 bases, there was a span of 5 bases. The V gene's germline CDR1 is KGHSH and CDR2 LQKENI. The CDR3 consists of 13 residues. CDR3 amino acids: CASSPDPNYGYTF. The CDR3 DNA sequence: TGTGCCAGCTCACCTGACCCTAACTATGGCTACACCTTC.

This chain connects TRBV5-1 to TRBJ2-7; D gene ambiguous. Trimming cost V 5 bases and J 2 bases, with 17 bases left between them. This CDR3 comprises 15 residues. The germline CDR1 and CDR2 sequences are SGHRS and YFSETQ. DNA of the CDR3: TGCGCCAGCAGGGAGAAGACCCTAGGCCCCTACGAGCAGTACTTC. The encoded protein is CASREKTLGPYEQYF.

As to this clone: The identical CDR3 is also encoded by other nucleotide sequences in the sample. The chain combines TRBV27 with TRBJ1-3; 12 nucleotides align to TRBD1. The germline CDR1 and CDR2 sequences are MNHEY and SMNVEV (reference sequence). V was pared by 5 bases and J by 0 bases, with 11 bases of the junction left unmatched. The CDR3 extends over 19 amino acids. The DNA of the CDR3 is TGTGCCAGCAGTCCCCGGGACAGGGGGCACCAGGACTCTGGAAACACCATATATTTT. It yields the protein CASSPRDRGHQDSGNTIYF.

V usage is TRBV14 and J usage is TRBJ2-7; D may be TRBD2 (6 bases). CDR1 is SGHDN, CDR2 FVKESK, per germline. V shed 1 base and J shed 0 bases, with 22 bases lying between them. CDR3 size: 19 residues. CDR3 DNA: TGTGCCAGCAGCCAAGGGGGGGAACTGGCTGTGAGGAGCTCCTACGAGCAGTACTTC. Amino acid sequence: CASSQGGELAVRSSYEQYF.

This sequence joins TRBV7-3 and TRBJ1-2; TRBD1 is a possible D gene (5 bases). CDR1 and CDR2 (germline): SGHTA, FQGTGA. V was clipped by 8 bases and J by 8 bases, with 15 bases between them. The length of the CDR3 is 12 residues. CDR3 DNA: TGTGCCAGCGGGGACTTCCTCGGCGGCTACACCTTC. Its translation: CASGDFLGGYTF.

The gene calls are TRBV7-8 and TRBJ1-4; D uncertain. CDR1 and CDR2 (germline): SGHVS, FQNEAQ. CDR3 size: 16 residues. The V gene lost 2 bases and the J gene lost 0 bases, with 10 bases spanning the gap. The CDR3 bases are TGTGCCAGCAGCTTACAATCCTCGCCAACTAATGAAAAACTGTTTTTT. Translated: CASSLQSSPTNEKLFF. Combining the CDR3 with reference TRBV7-8 and TRBJ1-4 gives the whole variable domain GAGVSQSPRYKVAKRGQDVALRCDPISGHVSLFWYQQALGQGPEFLTYFQNEAQLDKSGLPSDRFFAERPEGSVSTLKIQRTQQEDSAVYLCASSLQSSPTNEKLFFGSGTQLSVL.

The rearrangement links TRBV5-1 to TRBJ2-1, with 12 bases that match TRBD2. Germline V gene sequence: CDR1 SGHRS, CDR2 YFSETQ. The CDR3 extends over 14 amino acids. The V and J ends lost 3 bases and 5 bases, in that order; junction bases with no gene match: 0. The CDR3, as DNA: TGCGCCAGCAGCTGGACTAGCGGGGACAATGAGCAGTTCTTC. Encoded protein: CASSWTSGDNEQFF.

The chain has TRBV6-1 and TRBJ2-5; TRBD2 matches at 12 bases. J lost 2 bases, V lost 2 bases, and 0 bases had no gene match. Germline CDR1 is MNHNS and CDR2 is SASEGT. CDR3 size: 15 residues. CDR3 nucleotides: TGTGCCAGCAGTGAACTAGCGGGGGGGCAAGAGACCCAGTACTTC. Its protein is CASSELAGGQETQYF.

This chain joins TRBV19 and TRBJ2-5; possibly TRBD1 for D (7 bases). The CDR3 has 16 residues. Trimming removed 3 bases at V and 2 bases at J, with 16 bases between. Germline assignment: CDR1 LNHDA and CDR2 SQIVND (reference sequence). CDR3 protein: CASSIAGQLKQETQYF. CDR3 DNA: TGTGCCAGTAGTATCGCGGGACAGCTAAAACAAGAGACCCAGTACTTC.

The V and J genes are TRBV14 and TRBJ2-7, with D uncertain. Germline CDR1 reads SGHDN; CDR2 reads FVKESK. There are 13 residues in the CDR3. Trimming removed 6 bases at V and 0 bases at J, with 9 bases between. CDR3 in amino acids: CASSRESSYEQYF. CDR3 DNA sequence: TGTGCCAGCAGTCGCGAAAGCTCCTACGAGCAGTACTTC.

This clone has a handful of counts. The chain is built from TRBV6-6 and TRBJ1-3, with TRBD1 matching over 7 bases. The germline CDR1 and CDR2 sequences are MNHNY and SVGAGI (reference sequence). V lost 8 bases and J lost 2; bases outside the gene matches: 3. The CDR3 has 13 residues. CDR3 nucleotide sequence: TGTGCCAGCGCGGGGACAGCTGGAAACACCATATATTTT. Protein product: CASAGTAGNTIYF.

The J gene is TRBJ2-7, the V gene TRBV6-6, with 9 positions matching TRBD1. Germline V CDR1 and CDR2: MNHNY, SVGAGI (reference sequence). The trim removed 7 bases at V and 4 bases at J, leaving 8 bases unmatched. CDR3 length: 14 residues. CDR3 sequence (DNA): TGTGCCAGCACCCTCACCGACAGGGGGTACGAGCAGTACTTC. This translates into CASTLTDRGYEQYF.

The chain has TRBV18 and TRBJ1-1; no reliable D call. Germline lookup yields CDR1 KGHSH and CDR2 LQKENI. The CDR3 totals 13 residues. With 6 bases removed from V and 1 base from J, the gap between germline ends came to 9 bases. The CDR3 coding sequence is TGTGCCAGCTCCCCCGGGTCGAACACTGAAGCTTTCTTT. Its protein product is CASSPGSNTEAFF.

This chain joins TRBV5-1 and TRBJ1-1; no reliable D call. Trimming took 6 bases from V and 1 from J, leaving 4 bases between them. Germline assignment: CDR1 SGHRS and CDR2 YFSETQ. The CDR3 is 11 residues long. The CDR3, as DNA: TGCGCCAGCAAAAGGAACACTGAAGCTTTCTTT. Its translation is CASKRNTEAFF.

The chain links TRBV24-1 to TRBJ2-5; D uncertain. Trimming cost V 9 bases and J 6 bases, with 13 bases left between them. This CDR3 comprises 12 residues. Germline CDR1 and CDR2: KGHDR and SFDVKD. CDR3 in amino acids: CATGKDGQTQYF. In nucleotides, the CDR3 is TGTGCCACCGGAAAAGACGGTCAGACCCAGTACTTC.

J is TRBJ1-1 and V is TRBV18, with 7 bases fitting TRBD1. Per germline, CDR1 KGHSH and CDR2 LQKENI. V shed 0 bases and J 1 base; nucleotides not matched to a gene: 2. The length of the CDR3 is 15 residues. Written as DNA, the CDR3 is TGTGCCAGCTCACCACCCGGGACAGAGAACACTGAAGCTTTCTTT. Translation: CASSPPGTENTEAFF.

The chain carries TRBV3-1 (or the pseudogene TRBV3-2) and TRBJ1-3; a weak D match, TRBD1 (5 bases). Germline V lookup: CDR1 LGHDT, CDR2 YNNKEL (reference sequence). CDR3 length equals 16 residues. V lost 4 bases, J lost 1 base, and 14 bases lay in between. The CDR3 spells CASSPAEGYSGNTIYF. CDR3 DNA: TGTGCCAGCAGCCCAGCAGAGGGGTATTCTGGAAACACCATATATTTT.

The V gene is TRBV7-2, the J gene TRBJ2-7, with D possibly TRBD1 on 6 matching bases. V lost 2 bases to trimming and J lost 5 bases, with 19 bases between them. The germline gives CDR1 SGHTA, CDR2 FQGNSA. This CDR3 has 16 amino acids. Written as DNA, the CDR3 is TGTGCCAGCAGCTTATCGGGGTCAGGGGCGATAAACGAGCAGTACTTC. Amino acid sequence: CASSLSGSGAINEQYF.

The chain recombines TRBV6-4 with TRBJ2-3; D perhaps matches TRBD2 (7 bases). Germline V gene sequence: CDR1 MRHNA, CDR2 SNTAGT. The CDR3 length is 19 residues. V was cut by 3 bases and J by 0 bases, with 22 bases left in between. CDR3 in DNA: TGTGCCAGCAGTGAAATGGGAACGGGGGGCGCGACGAGCACAGATACGCAGTATTTT. Protein product: CASSEMGTGGATSTDTQYF.